The 10 T cell receptor beta chains below were found in one sample sequenced in a study of identical twins (TCRdb year 2016). Library preparation was by 5' RACE. Instrument on record: Illumina HiSeq 2000. In TCRdb, the public reads were trimmed at Q25 with fastp and aligned with MiXCR, with productive beta chains retained. Each CDR3 protein gets just one entry, which takes the most common genes and DNA from the rows behind it. The sample table contains 470,000 or so distinct CDR3 sequences; only one count was recorded for around 24% of them. 2.9% of the sample rests with the top ten. The same data also went into a second study, on T cells expressing NK-cell markers.

The material sequenced was CD4+ T cells sorted from blood. The receptors originated from a woman under 30 in good health.

J is TRBJ2-1 and V is TRBV7-2; D is unresolved. V was shortened by 5 bases and J by 6 bases, with 8 bases between the two germline ends. This CDR3 contains 12 residues. CDR1 is SGHTA, CDR2 FQGNSA, per germline. In nucleotides, the CDR3 is TGTGCCAGCAGCATCACACTCAATGAGCAGTTCTTC. The encoded protein is CASSITLNEQFF.

This clonotype was seen ten or more times. The rearrangement joins TRBV12-3 or TRBV12-4 to TRBJ1-2; D gene ambiguous. Trimming stripped 6 bases from V and 2 bases from J, with 7 bases between. CDR3 size: 12 residues. As DNA, the CDR3 is TGTGCCAGCAGACTACAGAACTATGGCTACACCTTC. It codes for CASRLQNYGYTF.

This clonotype was counted between two and nine times. The V gene is TRBV7-9, the J gene TRBJ1-5, with 10 bases lining up with TRBD1. The V gene's germline CDR1 is SEHNR and CDR2 FQNEAQ (reference sequence). The CDR3 runs to 12 residues. The J segment lost 11 bases and the V segment lost 4 bases, leaving 2 bases of the junction unmatched. The CDR3 spells CASSWDRGAQHF. CDR3 DNA: TGTGCCAGCAGCTGGGACAGGGGAGCCCAGCATTTT.

J is TRBJ1-2 and V is TRBV6-1; D is ambiguous. Trimming removed 7 bases at V and 4 bases at J, with 13 bases between. The CDR3 contains 13 residues. Per germline, CDR1 MNHNS and CDR2 SASEGT. CDR3 DNA: TGTGCCAGCAAACTAAACACGGGCTATGGCTACACCTTC. The encoded protein is CASKLNTGYGYTF.

This chain connects TRBV5-1 to TRBJ1-1, with TRBD1 as a possible D gene (5 bases). CDR1 SGHRS and CDR2 YFSETQ come from the germline V gene. Deletions cut 5 bases from V and 3 bases from J, with 14 bases between. CDR3 length: 14 amino acids. The CDR3 nucleotides read TGCGCCAGCAGGCCCCACCTAGGGGACACTGAAGCTTTCTTT. Its translation: CASRPHLGDTEAFF.

Written as DNA, the CDR3 is TGTGCCAGCAGCCCCCCCCTATCGGGTACAGATACGCAGTATTTT. Its protein product is CASSPPLSGTDTQYF. The V gene is TRBV9, the J gene TRBJ2-3, with no clear D. The CDR3 is 15 amino acids. Trimming took off 4 bases at V and 3 bases at J, with 15 bases between the two ends. CDR1 and CDR2 from the germline V gene are SGDLS and YYNGEE.

The chain employs TRBV15 and TRBJ1-1, with no clear D. Germline V gene sequence: CDR1 LNHNV, CDR2 YYDKDF (reference sequence). Trimming took 0 bases from V and 5 from J, leaving 13 bases between them. The CDR3 is 15 amino acids. CDR3 amino acids: CATSRDGRAGTEAFF. The CDR3 DNA reads as TGTGCCACCAGCAGAGATGGGAGGGCGGGAACTGAAGCTTTCTTT.

This clonotype was detected ten times or more. The CDR3 nucleotides read TGTGCCAGCAGCTTAGAGTGGCATGTGGTTCGAGATACGCAGTATTTT. This sequence encodes CASSLEWHVVRDTQYF. The V and J genes are TRBV11-2 and TRBJ2-3; no clear D. CDR3 length equals 16 residues. Between the trimmed V and J ends, which lost 0 bases and 5 bases, there was a span of 15 bases. Germline assignment: CDR1 SGHAT and CDR2 FQNNGV.

The chain links TRBV5-1 to TRBJ1-1, with 7 nucleotides matching TRBD1. This CDR3 has 14 residues. Trimming cost V 4 bases and J 2 bases; bases outside gene matches: 5. Per germline, CDR1 SGHRS and CDR2 YFSETQ. CDR3 in DNA: TGCGCCAGCAGCCCCAGGGGGTATAACACTGAAGCTTTCTTT. Residues: CASSPRGYNTEAFF.

This clonotype was detected many times. The chain links TRBV6-5 to TRBJ2-3; TRBD2 agrees at 7 bases. Germline V gene lookup returns CDR1 MNHEY and CDR2 SVGAGI. CDR3 size: 15 residues. Losses at the gene ends were 2 bases for V and 4 bases for J; bases not matched to a gene: 6. The CDR3 region is CASSYLGEGSDTQYF. CDR3 nucleotide sequence: TGTGCCAGCAGTTACCTAGGGGAGGGCTCAGATACGCAGTATTTT.